These 20 T cell receptor beta chains were sequenced from one sample in a study of OX40 agonist ivuxolimab in advanced cancers. The method was immunoSEQ multiplex PCR; TCRdb's version includes in-frame clones alone and lacks a portion of them. This sample yields about 50,000 clones, of which 75% to 85% are seen a single time; 2% to 3% belongs to the top ten. This material consisted of CD4+ or CD8+ T cells sorted from blood, taken in a trial of the OX40 agonist ivuxolimab. These receptors were obtained from an adult with an advanced solid tumor such as melanoma, head and neck, liver or kidney cancer.

The chain couples TRBV5-1 to TRBJ1-3; D ambiguous. Germline V gene sequence: CDR1 SGHRS, CDR2 YFSETQ. V was clipped by 0 bases and J by 0 bases, with 4 bases between them. This CDR3 region has 14 residues. CDR3 DNA: TGCGCCAGCAGCTTGGGGGACTCTGGAAACACCATATATTTT. It yields the protein CASSLGDSGNTIYF.

The chain has TRBV25-1 and TRBJ1-2; weak D call: TRBD1 (6 bases). The germline CDR1 and CDR2 sequences are MGHDK and SYGVNS. CDR3 length: 13 residues. Trimming stripped 6 bases from V and 6 bases from J, with 14 bases between. The CDR3 protein is CASSPGQRHGYTF. The CDR3 nucleotides read TGTGCCAGCAGCCCCGGACAGCGACATGGCTACACCTTC.

This chain uses TRBV9 with TRBJ2-1, with D perhaps matching TRBD2 (6 bases). The V end lost 4 bases, the J end lost 4 bases, and 15 bases lay between the germline ends. The CDR3 extends over 15 amino acids. CDR1 SGDLS and CDR2 YYNGEE come from the germline V gene. CDR3 coding DNA: TGTGCCAGCAGCCCCGGCTTTGCGGGGTACAATGAGCAGTTCTTC. Translating gives CASSPGFAGYNEQFF.

The chain is built from TRBV29-1 and TRBJ1-5; TRBD1 matches 10 bases. This CDR3 has 14 amino acids. V was clipped by 6 bases and J by 1 base; unmatched bases: 3. Germline V gene sequence: CDR1 SQVTM, CDR2 ANQGSEA. CDR3 protein: CSVRQGASNQPQHF. CDR3 nucleotide sequence: TGCAGCGTGAGACAGGGGGCGAGCAATCAGCCCCAGCATTTT.

For this clone: Other DNA sequences from this sample encode an identical CDR3 as well. The CDR3 spells CASSSQETQYF. CDR3 DNA sequence: TGTGCCAGCAGCTCTCAAGAGACCCAGTACTTC. The chain uses TRBV7-2 and TRBJ2-5, with D unclear. The V end was cut by 4 bases, the J end by 2 bases, with 2 bases between. CDR3 size: 11 residues. CDR1 SGHTA and CDR2 FQGNSA come from the germline V gene.

This chain joins TRBV11-2 and TRBJ1-1, with D unclear. This CDR3 comprises 14 residues. Germline values: CDR1 SGHAT, CDR2 FQNNGV. The V end was cut by 2 bases, the J end by 1 base, with 8 bases between. The CDR3: CASSLRAKNTEAFF. The CDR3 nucleotides are TGTGCCAGCAGCTTAAGGGCAAAGAACACTGAAGCTTTCTTT.

The genes are TRBV14 and TRBJ2-3, with D unclear. With 6 bases removed from V and 2 bases from J, the gap between germline ends came to 9 bases. The CDR3 consists of 13 residues. Germline V gene sequence: CDR1 SGHDN, CDR2 FVKESK. The CDR3, as DNA: TGTGCCAGCAGGGCACCTACCACAGATACGCAGTATTTT. Encoded protein: CASRAPTTDTQYF.

This clone came up a few times. The chain uses TRBV4-1 and TRBJ1-3; no reliable D call. This CDR3 comprises 19 residues. Germline loops: CDR1 MGHRA, CDR2 YSYEKL. Trimming pared 5 bases from V and 0 bases from J, leaving 23 bases between. CDR3 protein: CASSSRTLKVDDSGNTIYF. CDR3 coding DNA: TGCGCCAGCAGCTCTAGGACCCTAAAGGTGGACGACTCTGGAAACACCATATATTTT.

The V call is TRBV7-2, the J call TRBJ2-2; D gene uncertain. The CDR3 loop spans 15 amino acids. V lost 2 bases and J 4 bases, leaving 11 bases between the germline ends. Germline lookup yields CDR1 SGHTA and CDR2 FQGNSA. The chain's CDR3 is CASSLRVITTGELFF. In DNA, the CDR3 is TGTGCCAGCAGCTTAAGGGTCATAACCACCGGGGAGCTGTTTTTT.

This chain links TRBV27 with TRBJ2-3, with 9 bases that match TRBD2. CDR3 size: 16 residues. Germline V gives CDR1 MNHEY, CDR2 SMNVEV (reference sequence). Trimming at V came to 7 bases and at J to 7 bases, leaving 15 bases not matched to a gene. The CDR3 DNA sequence: TGTGCCAGCACTCCGGGATGGCGGGGGGGCTCAAATACGCAGTATTTT. Amino acids: CASTPGWRGGSNTQYF.

This clone was detected only once. The rearrangement joins TRBV30 to TRBJ2-7; D might be TRBD2 (6 bases). The germline V gene has CDR1 GTSNPN and CDR2 SVGIG (reference sequence). The germline V and J ends were trimmed by 3 bases and 0 bases, with 12 bases remaining between them. The CDR3 has 14 residues. This chain's CDR3 is CAWRSGRDSYEQYF. The CDR3 nucleotides read TGTGCCTGGAGGAGTGGGCGGGACTCCTACGAGCAGTACTTC.

The chain employs TRBV10-3 and TRBJ2-3; D gene unclear. The germline V gene encodes CDR1 ENHRY and CDR2 SYGVKD. The CDR3 totals 14 residues. With 0 bases removed from V and 5 bases from J, the gap between germline ends came to 9 bases. The chain's CDR3 is CAISESWVQDTQYF. In nucleotides, the CDR3 is TGTGCCATCAGTGAGTCTTGGGTCCAAGATACGCAGTATTTT.

The chain recombines TRBV6-5 with TRBJ2-7; D gene uncertain. Trimming removed 3 bases from V and 2 bases from J, with 8 bases in between. Germline V gene lookup returns CDR1 MNHEY and CDR2 SVGAGI. The CDR3 loop spans 13 amino acids. The CDR3 DNA is TGTGCCAGCAGTTATAGGGTCGCCTACGAGCAGTACTTC. It translates to CASSYRVAYEQYF.

This rearrangement joins TRBV5-4 to TRBJ1-2, with a weak D call TRBD1 (5 bases). V shed 0 bases and J shed 8 bases, with 14 bases lying between them. The CDR3 runs to 14 residues. Germline V gene sequence: CDR1 SGHNT, CDR2 YYREEE (reference sequence). Here the CDR3 reads CASSLVAGKYGYTF. As DNA, the CDR3 is TGTGCCAGCAGCTTGGTTGCAGGGAAGTACGGCTACACCTTC.

V gene TRBV19 combines with J gene TRBJ1-6; no clear D. The CDR3 length is 13 residues. V was trimmed by 3 bases and J by 5 bases, leaving 5 bases between them. CDR1 is LNHDA, CDR2 SQIVND, per germline (reference sequence). The CDR3 sequence: CASSIDNNSPLHF. The CDR3 nucleotides are TGTGCCAGTAGTATCGACAATAATTCACCCCTCCACTTT.

As DNA, the CDR3 is TGTGCCAGCAGCCCAGGGAGGGGAGGCACCATATATTTT. This encodes CASSPGRGGTIYF. This chain uses TRBV9 with TRBJ1-3; the D gene is possibly TRBD1 (5 bases). Germline V gives CDR1 SGDLS, CDR2 YYNGEE. Trimming removed 4 bases from V and 9 bases from J, with 14 bases in between. This CDR3 contains 13 residues. Complete variable domain (other parts from reference TRBV9 and TRBJ1-3): DSGVTQTPKHLITATGQRVTLRCSPRSGDLSVYWYQQSLDQGLQFLIQYYNGEERAKGNILERFSAQQFPDLHSELNLSSLELGDSALYFCASSPGRGGTIYFGEGSWLTVV.

V usage is TRBV5-1 and J usage is TRBJ1-1; D is ambiguous. Trimming cost V 6 bases and J 0 bases, with 12 bases left between them. This CDR3 spans 14 amino acids. CDR1 is SGHRS, CDR2 YFSETQ, per germline. The DNA of the CDR3 is TGCGCCAGCAACTCGAATGGAATGAACACTGAAGCTTTCTTT. Translated, it gives CASNSNGMNTEAFF.

About this clone: One end of the junction does not line up with germline, which may come from a read error. The chain has TRBV6-6 and TRBJ2-2; D possibly corresponds to TRBD2 (5 bases). The CDR3 covers 13 residues. The germline V gene encodes CDR1 MNHNY and CDR2 SVGAGI (reference sequence). The CDR3 sequence is CARIARIHRGAVF. For the CDR3, the DNA is TGTGCCAGGATCGCGAGGATACACCGGGGAGCTGTTTTT.

This clone has just a few counts. The CDR3 DNA is TGTGCCAGCAGCCCTCGGGGGGGGCGAGTGGGCACTGAAGCTTTCTTT. This sequence encodes CASSPRGGRVGTEAFF. The genes are TRBV6-6 and TRBJ1-1; tentatively, D is TRBD1 (6 bases). CDR1 and CDR2 (germline): MNHNY, SVGAGI (reference sequence). CDR3 length: 16 residues. V was pared by 6 bases and J by 4 bases, with 21 bases between.

This clone was seen just once. This may stem from a read error, because a much larger clone lies one nucleotide away. V gene TRBV19 combines with J gene TRBJ2-2; D is unclear. CDR3 length: 14 amino acids. Trimming cost V 2 bases and J 1 base, with 5 bases left between them. Per germline, CDR1 LNHDA and CDR2 SQIVND (reference sequence). The CDR3 region has the DNA TGTGCCAGTAGTATATCCGGGAACACCGGGGAGCTGTTTTTT. Its translation: CASSISGNTGELFF.